The entry below gives a single T cell receptor (beta chain) sequence along with its context. Its antigen is currently unknown. The data are from a study of a mutant IDH1 vaccine in newly diagnosed glioma. For the study at large: Treated patients had a mean age of about 37 years and a sex split that was around 62% male and roughly 38% female.

Repertoires were generated with immunoSEQ multiplex PCR, while TCRdb's copy carries only in-frame clones and drops some. The table has fewer than 70,000 clones, around 90% seen once. Time point noted: week 5, during vaccination. What each vaccine dose contained was 300 ug of mutant IDH1 20-mer peptide, accompanied by topical imiquimod. Germline V lookup: CDR1 SGHRS, CDR2 YFSETQ. The V end was cut by 0 bases, the J end by 0 bases, with 10 bases between. The CDR3 loop spans 16 amino acids. General study findings and limits: Top peripheral T cell clonotype shifts appeared unrelated to pseudoprogression.

This sequence joins TRBV5-1 and TRBJ1-3, with a weak D call TRBD1 (5 bases). This receptor was obtained from a woman in her thirties or forties with glioma. This specimen was PBMCs, taken from a glioma patient whose treatment included an IDH1 peptide vaccine. CDR3 sequence reads: CASSLDWGLSGNTIYF. The CDR3 nucleotides read TGCGCCAGCAGCTTGGACTGGGGACTCTCTGGAAACACCATATATTTT.